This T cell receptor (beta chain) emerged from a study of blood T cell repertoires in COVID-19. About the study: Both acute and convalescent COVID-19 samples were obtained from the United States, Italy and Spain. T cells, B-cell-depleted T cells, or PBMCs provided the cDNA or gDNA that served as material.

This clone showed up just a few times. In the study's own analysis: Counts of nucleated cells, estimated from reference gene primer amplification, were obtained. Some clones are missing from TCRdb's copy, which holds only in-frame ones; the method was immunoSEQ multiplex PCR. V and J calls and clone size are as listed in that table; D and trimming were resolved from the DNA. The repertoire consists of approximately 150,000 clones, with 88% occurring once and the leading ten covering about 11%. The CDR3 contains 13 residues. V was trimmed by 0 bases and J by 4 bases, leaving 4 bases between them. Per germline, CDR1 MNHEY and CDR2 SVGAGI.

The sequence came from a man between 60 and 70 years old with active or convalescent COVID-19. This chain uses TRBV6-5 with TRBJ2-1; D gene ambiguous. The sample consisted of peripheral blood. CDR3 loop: CASSYSRYNEQFF. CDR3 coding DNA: TGTGCCAGCAGTTACTCACGGTACAATGAGCAGTTCTTC.